Listed below are T cell receptor beta chains from one sample, sequenced in a study of vaccination effects on CD4 cells after COVID-19. The antigens of these receptors remain unknown. Only in-frame clones appear in the TCRdb table, and some are missing; sequencing was by immunoSEQ multiplex PCR. The table shows 70,000 or so clones, with around 70% occurring only once. The sample in question was CD4+ T cells from PBMCs cultured with HIV peptides, obtained before COVID-19 vaccination. These receptors came from a human donor who had a prior SARS-CoV-2 infection. Each CDR3 is given without its conserved first and last residue.

J | V | CDR3
TRBJ1-5 | TRBV6-2/TRBV6-3 | ASSPRSRQPQH
TRBJ1-6 | TRBV4-2 | ASSQHSRGVDSPLH
TRBJ2-3 | TRBV5-4 | ASRRGTDTQY
TRBJ1-5 | TRBV2 | ASREGLSNQPQH
TRBJ2-1 | TRBV10-1 | ASSACDRQGSSYNEQF
TRBJ1-1 | TRBV7-9 | ASSPVGIRVGTEAF
TRBJ2-7 | TRBV18 | ASSPPGTGRTYEQY
TRBJ2-3 | TRBV27 | ASSLHPKGGITDTQY
TRBJ1-5 | TRBV5-8 | ASSLGTGFRGQPQH
TRBJ1-2 | TRBV7-9 | ASSFGTGWDGYT
TRBJ2-2 | TRBV5-1 | ASSLGLPTGELF
TRBJ2-7 | TRBV5-6 | ASSPRSSYEQY
TRBJ2-5 | TRBV3-1/TRBV3-2 | ASSQDWTGGVETQY
TRBJ2-1 | TRBV18 | ASSPPGRVHNEQF
TRBJ2-5 | TRBV5-1 | ASSLEPRGAQETQY
TRBJ2-3 | TRBV9 | ASSPHLPDTQY
TRBJ2-1 | TRBV14 | ASSQGYGTSGTEEQF